A single sample is the source of the 17 T cell receptor beta chains below, sequenced in a study of CD8 T cells in Susac syndrome. The RNA input was 0.5 to 1 ug, and it was reverse transcribed with random hexamers. TCRdb redid the calling of the immunoSEQ multiplex PCR reads with MiXCR, one entry per CDR3 protein. The sample records over 95,000 distinct CDR3 sequences, over 90% being singletons. Sequencing was done on a sample of CD4+ T cells from PBMCs. These receptors originate from a human donor in good health.

The chain uses TRBV10-2 and TRBJ1-1; no reliable D call. The CDR3 runs 13 residues. Germline assignment: CDR1 WSHSY and CDR2 SAAADI. V lost 6 bases, J lost 4 bases, and 12 bases lay in between. DNA for the CDR3: TGCGCCAGCAGGATGCTGGCAGGCACTGAAGCTTTCTTT. Its protein product is CASRMLAGTEAFF.

This sequence joins TRBV6-2 or TRBV6-3 and TRBJ2-7; 10 bases map to TRBD1. V trimming: 3 bases; J trimming: 5 bases; junction bases outside the gene matches: 7. The CDR3 sequence is 15 residues long. Germline assignment: CDR1 MNHEY and CDR2 SVGEGT. CDR3 protein: CASSYRTGQGDEQYF. CDR3 bases: TGTGCCAGCAGTTATAGAACTGGACAGGGGGACGAGCAGTACTTC.

This chain joins TRBV3-1 and TRBJ2-2, with D possibly TRBD1 on 5 matching bases. The CDR3 covers 17 residues. Germline V CDR1 and CDR2: LGHDT, YNNKEL (reference sequence). V lost 4 bases and J 7 bases, leaving 22 bases between the germline ends. The CDR3 protein is CASSRRSTGVDGGELFF. CDR3 nucleotide sequence: TGTGCCAGCAGCCGCCGATCAACAGGAGTTGATGGCGGGGAGCTGTTTTTT.

The rearrangement joins TRBV3-1 to TRBJ2-3; D not resolved. This CDR3 contains 12 residues. V lost 0 bases, J lost 4 bases, and 2 bases lay in between. Germline loops: CDR1 LGHDT, CDR2 YNNKEL (reference sequence). The DNA of the CDR3 is TGTGCCAGCAGCCAAGAGGCAGATACGCAGTATTTT. This translates into CASSQEADTQYF.

This clonotype was found a few times. The chain joins TRBV25-1 to TRBJ2-5; no firm D call. The V end was cut by 1 base, the J end by 4 bases, with 7 bases between. CDR1 is MGHDK and CDR2 is SYGVNS in the germline V gene. The CDR3 is 13 residues long. CDR3 in amino acids: CASSESPIETQYF. CDR3 nucleotides: TGTGCCAGCAGTGAATCGCCTATAGAGACCCAGTACTTC.

This chain joins TRBV9 and TRBJ2-1, with a possible D match to TRBD2 (6 bases). The ends were cut back, 3 bases at V and 4 bases at J, with 26 bases in the middle. In germline, CDR1 is SGDLS, CDR2 YYNGEE. CDR3 length: 19 amino acids. In DNA form, the CDR3 reads TGTGCCAGCAGCGAGAGGGCGGGGCAGACCGGAGGGTCATACAATGAGCAGTTCTTC. It specifies CASSERAGQTGGSYNEQFF. The full variable domain, rest sourced from reference TRBV9 and TRBJ2-1, is DSGVTQTPKHLITATGQRVTLRCSPRSGDLSVYWYQQSLDQGLQFLIQYYNGEERAKGNILERFSAQQFPDLHSELNLSSLELGDSALYFCASSERAGQTGGSYNEQFFGPGTRLTVL.

The chain has TRBV5-1 and TRBJ1-1; 9 nucleotides align to TRBD1. The CDR3 has 14 residues. The junction had 7 bases not matched to a gene; V was cut back by 4 bases and J by 6 bases. The V gene's germline CDR1 is SGHRS and CDR2 YFSETQ. This CDR3 reads CASSTGTGIAEAFF. The CDR3 nucleotides read TGCGCCAGCAGCACCGGGACAGGGATTGCTGAAGCTTTCTTT.

The genes are TRBV7-2 and TRBJ1-1, with a weak D call TRBD1 (5 bases). The CDR3 is 13 amino acids. Trimming shortened V by 5 bases and J by 3 bases, and 10 bases separated the two germline ends. Germline V lookup: CDR1 SGHTA, CDR2 FQGNSA. CDR3 sequence: CASSPTGHTEAFF. The CDR3 nucleotides are TGTGCCAGCAGCCCTACGGGACACACTGAAGCTTTCTTT.

The CDR3 DNA is TGTGCCAGCAGAGGGACTAGCGGGAGCCGGGGTACCTACGAGCAGTACTTC. Translating it yields CASRGTSGSRGTYEQYF. This chain joins TRBV6-2 or TRBV6-3 and TRBJ2-7; TRBD2 aligns across 14 bases. After removal of 6 bases from V and 2 bases from J, the junction contained 9 bases not matched to a gene. This CDR3 has 17 residues. Germline CDR1 is MNHEY and CDR2 is SVGEGT.

This chain connects TRBV7-9 to TRBJ2-7, with D unresolved. The CDR3 is made up of 13 amino acids. The germline CDR1 and CDR2 sequences are SEHNR and FQNEAQ (reference sequence). Trimming took off 4 bases at V and 2 bases at J, with 9 bases between the two ends. This chain's CDR3 is CASSYHPAYEQYF. CDR3 bases: TGTGCCAGCAGCTACCATCCCGCCTACGAGCAGTACTTC.

This chain connects TRBV2 to TRBJ2-1; TRBD1 agrees at 12 bases. V trimming: 2 bases; J trimming: 8 bases; junction bases outside the gene matches: 4. CDR3 size: 15 residues. The germline CDR1 and CDR2 sequences are SNHLY and FYNNEI. DNA of the CDR3: TGTGCCAGCAGTGAACGGGACAGGGGGCTGGATGAGCAGTTCTTC. Translating it yields CASSERDRGLDEQFF. The variable domain in full, with the rest retrieved from reference TRBV2 and TRBJ2-1, is EPEVTQTPSHQVTQMGQEVILRCVPISNHLYFYWYRQILGQKVEFLVSFYNNEISEKSEIFDDQFSVERPDGSNFTLKIRSTKLEDSAMYFCASSERDRGLDEQFFGPGTRLTVL.

The gene calls are TRBV6-1 and TRBJ2-5, with D perhaps being TRBD1 or TRBD2 (8 bases each). Germline V CDR1 and CDR2: MNHNS, SASEGT. The V and J ends lost 7 bases and 5 bases respectively, with 29 bases between them. This CDR3 contains 18 residues. CDR3: CASTGREGLQGVVETQYF. CDR3 DNA sequence: TGTGCCAGCACGGGCCGGGAGGGCCTACAGGGGGTTGTGGAGACCCAGTACTTC.

In its sample, this clonotype was seen once. The chain has TRBV13 and TRBJ1-2; maybe TRBD1 (6 bases). Trimming shortened V by 5 bases and J by 4 bases, and 11 bases separated the two germline ends. This CDR3 contains 13 residues. From germline, CDR1 is PRHDT and CDR2 FYEKMQ (reference sequence). The CDR3 region has the DNA TGTGCCAGCAGCCCTCGGGGGGCCTATGGCTACACCTTC. This sequence encodes CASSPRGAYGYTF. The full variable domain, its missing parts supplied by reference TRBV13 and TRBJ1-2, is AAGVIQSPRHLIKEKRETATLKCYPIPRHDTVYWYQQGPGQDPQFLISFYEKMQSDKGSIPDRFSAQQFSDYHSELNMSSLELGDSALYFCASSPRGAYGYTFGSGTRLTVV.

The gene calls are TRBV25-1 and TRBJ2-5; 11 bases are shared with TRBD2. The CDR3 sequence is 16 residues long. Trimming at V came to 3 bases and at J to 2 bases, leaving 5 bases not matched to a gene. Germline assignment: CDR1 MGHDK and CDR2 SYGVNS. CDR3: CASSDGLAGFQETQYF. The CDR3 DNA reads as TGTGCCAGCAGTGATGGACTAGCGGGCTTTCAAGAGACCCAGTACTTC. Based on the CDR3 plus reference TRBV25-1 and TRBJ2-5, the full variable domain is EADIYQTPRYLVIGTGKKITLECSQTMGHDKMYWYQQDPGMELHLIHYSYGVNSTEKGDLSSESTVSRIRTEHFPLTLESARPSHTSQYLCASSDGLAGFQETQYFGPGTRLLVL.

This sequence joins TRBV2 and TRBJ2-1, with no clear D. This CDR3 has 14 residues. Germline CDR1 SNHLY, CDR2 FYNNEI. The V end was cut by 3 bases, the J end by 4 bases, with 10 bases between. CDR3 in amino acids: CASSDPSLYNEQFF. CDR3 sequence (DNA): TGTGCCAGCAGTGACCCCAGCCTGTACAATGAGCAGTTCTTC.

This CDR3 is CASSPLPGEETQYF. DNA of the CDR3: TGTGCCAGCTCACCACTACCGGGGGAGGAGACCCAGTACTTC. The rearrangement uses TRBV18 and TRBJ2-5; D possibly corresponds to TRBD2 (6 bases). The CDR3 loop spans 14 amino acids. Germline loops: CDR1 KGHSH, CDR2 LQKENI. V was pared by 1 base and J by 5 bases, with 11 bases between.

The V and J genes are TRBV7-2 and TRBJ2-7; TRBD1 is a possible D gene (5 bases). This CDR3 is built from 15 residues. The germline gives CDR1 SGHTA, CDR2 FQGNSA. V was cut by 1 base and J by 0 bases, with 10 bases left in between. For the CDR3, the DNA is TGTGCCAGCAGCTTAGGGGGCCAGAGCTCCTACGAGCAGTACTTC. This codes for CASSLGGQSSYEQYF. The whole variable domain, remainder taken from reference TRBV7-2 and TRBJ2-7, is GAGVSQSPSNKVTEKGKDVELRCDPISGHTALYWYRQSLGQGLEFLIYFQGNSAPDKSGLPSDRFSAERTGGSVSTLTIQRTQQEDSAVYLCASSLGGQSSYEQYFGPGTRLTVT.